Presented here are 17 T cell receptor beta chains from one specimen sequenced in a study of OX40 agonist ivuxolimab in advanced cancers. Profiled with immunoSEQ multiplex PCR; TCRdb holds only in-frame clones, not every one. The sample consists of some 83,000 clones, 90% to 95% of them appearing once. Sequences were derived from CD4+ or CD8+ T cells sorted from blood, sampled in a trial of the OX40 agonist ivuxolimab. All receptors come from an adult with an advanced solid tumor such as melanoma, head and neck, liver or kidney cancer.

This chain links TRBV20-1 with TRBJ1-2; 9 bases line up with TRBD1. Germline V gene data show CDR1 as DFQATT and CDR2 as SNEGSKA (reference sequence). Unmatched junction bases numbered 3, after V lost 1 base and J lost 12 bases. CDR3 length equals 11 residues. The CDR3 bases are TGCAGTGCTAGAGCGGACAGGGGTCACACCTTC. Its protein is CSARADRGHTF.

In DNA form, the CDR3 reads TGTGCCAGCAGTTTCCAGGGGCGGGGGTCTGGGGCCAACGTCCTGACTTTC. Translated, it gives CASSFQGRGSGANVLTF. The chain recombines TRBV28 with TRBJ2-6, with D maybe TRBD2 (7 bases). This CDR3 comprises 17 residues. Deletions cut 3 bases from V and 1 base from J, with 13 bases between. CDR1 and CDR2 (germline): MDHEN, SYDVKM.

Here the CDR3 reads CASSGLTGVNTEAFF. The CDR3 nucleotides read TGCGCCAGCAGCGGGCTTACAGGGGTTAACACTGAAGCTTTCTTT. V gene TRBV5-1 combines with J gene TRBJ1-1; 7 nucleotides match TRBD1. CDR3 length equals 15 residues. V dropped 4 bases and J dropped 2; count of bases not matched to a gene: 8. Germline V CDR1 and CDR2: SGHRS, YFSETQ.

This CDR3 is CASSPRTGGFNYGYTF. DNA for the CDR3: TGTGCCAGCAGCCCGAGGACAGGGGGCTTTAACTATGGCTACACCTTC. The chain joins TRBV7-2 to TRBJ1-2; 11 positions agree with TRBD1. The germline CDR1 and CDR2 sequences are SGHTA and FQGNSA. CDR3 size: 16 residues. Trimming at V came to 5 bases and at J to 1 base, leaving 6 bases not matched to a gene.

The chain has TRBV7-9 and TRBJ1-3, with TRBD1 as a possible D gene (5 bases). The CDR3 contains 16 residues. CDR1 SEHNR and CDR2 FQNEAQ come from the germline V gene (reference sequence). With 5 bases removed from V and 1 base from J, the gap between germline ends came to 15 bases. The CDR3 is CASSPVLRGSGNTIYF. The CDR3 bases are TGTGCCAGCAGCCCCGTTTTGAGGGGATCTGGAAACACCATATATTTT.

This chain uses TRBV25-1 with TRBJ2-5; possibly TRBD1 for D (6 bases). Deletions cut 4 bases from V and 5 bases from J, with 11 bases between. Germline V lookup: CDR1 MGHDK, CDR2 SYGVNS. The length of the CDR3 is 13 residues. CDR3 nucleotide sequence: TGTGCCAGCAGTGCACAGGGTAGGGAGACCCAGTACTTC. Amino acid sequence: CASSAQGRETQYF.

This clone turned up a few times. CDR3 bases: TGTGCCACCAGCCGGGAGTTTGGGCAGGGGGTTTACTACGAGCAGTACTTC. Amino acids: CATSREFGQGVYYEQYF. This chain links TRBV15 with TRBJ2-7; the D gene is possibly TRBD1 (7 bases). The CDR3 sequence is 17 residues long. Germline V CDR1 and CDR2: LNHNV, YYDKDF (reference sequence). Trimming removed 5 bases at V and 3 bases at J, with 23 bases between.

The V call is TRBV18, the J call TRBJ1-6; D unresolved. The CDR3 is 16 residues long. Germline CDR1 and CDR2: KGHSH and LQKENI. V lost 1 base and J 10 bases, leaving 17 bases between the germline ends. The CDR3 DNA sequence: TGTGCCAGCTCACCACGTCCTCCCAGCGAGGAATCACCCCTCCACTTT. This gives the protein CASSPRPPSEESPLHF. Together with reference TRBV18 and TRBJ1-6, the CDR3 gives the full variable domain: NAGVMQNPRHLVRRRGQEARLRCSPMKGHSHVYWYRQLPEEGLKFMVYLQKENIIDESGMPKERFSAEFPKEGPSILRIQQVVRGDSAAYFCASSPRPPSEESPLHFGNGTRLTVT.

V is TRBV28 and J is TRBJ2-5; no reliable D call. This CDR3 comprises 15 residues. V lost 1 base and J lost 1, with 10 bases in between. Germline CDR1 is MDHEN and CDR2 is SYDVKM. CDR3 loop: CASSLSIVGQETQYF. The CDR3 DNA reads TGTGCCAGCAGTTTATCCATCGTCGGCCAAGAGACCCAGTACTTC.

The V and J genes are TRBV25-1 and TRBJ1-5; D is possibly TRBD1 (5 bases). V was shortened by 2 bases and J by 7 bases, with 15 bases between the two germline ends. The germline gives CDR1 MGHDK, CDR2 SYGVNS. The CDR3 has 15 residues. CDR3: CASSEIPGPRQPQHF. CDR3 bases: TGTGCCAGCAGTGAAATCCCGGGACCGAGACAGCCCCAGCATTTT.

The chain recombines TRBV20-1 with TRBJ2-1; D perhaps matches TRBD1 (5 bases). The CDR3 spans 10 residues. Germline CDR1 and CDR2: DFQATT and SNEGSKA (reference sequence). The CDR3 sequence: CGALYNEQFF. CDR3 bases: TGCGGGGCCTTGTACAATGAGCAGTTCTTC.

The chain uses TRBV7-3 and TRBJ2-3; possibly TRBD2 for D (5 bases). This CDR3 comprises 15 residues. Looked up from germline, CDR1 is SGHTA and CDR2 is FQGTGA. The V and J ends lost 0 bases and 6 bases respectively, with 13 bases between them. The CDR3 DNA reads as TGTGCCAGCAGCTTAACGGGAGTGTTCGGGGATACGCAGTATTTT. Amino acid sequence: CASSLTGVFGDTQYF.

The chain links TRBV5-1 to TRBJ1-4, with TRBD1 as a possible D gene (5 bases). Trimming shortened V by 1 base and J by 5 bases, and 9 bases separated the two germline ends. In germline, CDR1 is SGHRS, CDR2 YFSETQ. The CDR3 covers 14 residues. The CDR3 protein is CASSLQGQNEKLFF. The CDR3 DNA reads TGCGCCAGCAGCTTGCAGGGCCAGAATGAAAAACTGTTTTTT.

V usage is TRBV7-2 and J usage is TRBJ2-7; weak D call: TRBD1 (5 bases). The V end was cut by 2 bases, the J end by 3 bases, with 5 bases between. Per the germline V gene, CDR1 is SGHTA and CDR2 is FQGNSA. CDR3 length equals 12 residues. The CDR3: CASSLQGYEQYF. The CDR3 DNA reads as TGTGCCAGCAGCTTACAGGGCTACGAGCAGTACTTC.

CDR3 residues: CASSQGLTSGRPFRGNEQFF. DNA for the CDR3: TGCGCCAGCAGCCAAGGCCTCACTAGCGGGAGGCCATTTAGGGGAAATGAGCAGTTCTTC. The chain combines TRBV4-1 with TRBJ2-1; 12 bases are shared with TRBD2. Germline assignment: CDR1 MGHRA and CDR2 YSYEKL. V lost 1 base to trimming and J lost 7 bases; unmatched junction nucleotides: 17. The CDR3 is made up of 20 amino acids.

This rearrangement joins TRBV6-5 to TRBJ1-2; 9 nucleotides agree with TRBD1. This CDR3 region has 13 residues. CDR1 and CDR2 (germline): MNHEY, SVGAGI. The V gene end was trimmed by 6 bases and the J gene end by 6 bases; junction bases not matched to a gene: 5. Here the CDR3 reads CASRLTGGDGYTF. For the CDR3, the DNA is TGTGCCAGCAGGCTAACAGGGGGCGATGGCTACACCTTC.

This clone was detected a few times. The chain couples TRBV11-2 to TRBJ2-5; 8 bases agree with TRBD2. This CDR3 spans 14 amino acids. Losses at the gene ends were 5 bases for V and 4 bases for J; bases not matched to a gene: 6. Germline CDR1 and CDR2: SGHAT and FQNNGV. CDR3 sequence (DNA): TGTGCCAGCAGCCCAAGTCGGGGGGGAGAGACCCAGTACTTC. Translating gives CASSPSRGGETQYF.